The 25 T cell receptor beta chains listed next were all sequenced from one sample in a study of technical replicates of blood from a few donors. The assay was immunoSEQ multiplex PCR, and TCRdb's table has in-frame clones only and misses some. Seen here are under 65,000 clones, roughly nine tenths observed once, and the top ten hold less than 5%. Material: PBMCs. Receptors were obtained from a human donor in good health. Some clones in this sample may be carry-over from other donors' samples.

This chain links TRBV5-6 with TRBJ2-7; TRBD1 might be the D (6 bases). The V end was cut by 1 base, the J end by 5 bases, with 13 bases between. Germline assignment: CDR1 SGHDT and CDR2 YYEEEE. This CDR3 contains 14 residues. CDR3 in amino acids: CASSLWQGRHEQYF. The CDR3 bases are TGTGCCAGCAGCTTGTGGCAGGGGCGCCACGAGCAGTACTTC.

The chain is built from TRBV4-2 and TRBJ1-3; TRBD1 might be the D (5 bases). The germline gives CDR1 LGHNA, CDR2 YNFKEQ. Between the trimmed V and J ends, which lost 0 bases and 0 bases, there was a span of 9 bases. The CDR3 extends over 16 amino acids. The CDR3 reads CASSQERGLSGNTIYF. In DNA, the CDR3 is TGTGCCAGCAGCCAAGAAAGGGGCCTCTCTGGAAACACCATATATTTT.

J is TRBJ2-7 and V is TRBV15, with a tentative D call TRBD2 (6 bases). The CDR3 is 15 amino acids. From germline, CDR1 is LNHNV and CDR2 YYDKDF (reference sequence). Trimming cost V 0 bases and J 2 bases, with 11 bases left between them. The DNA of the CDR3 is TGTGCCACCAGCAGAGAGGGCGGGGTGGCCTACGAGCAGTACTTC. Amino acids: CATSREGGVAYEQYF.

The V gene is TRBV7-9, the J gene TRBJ2-2; 8 bases are a match to TRBD2. Germline loops: CDR1 SEHNR, CDR2 FQNEAQ (reference sequence). V lost 11 bases, J lost 6 bases, and 5 bases stayed unmatched. This CDR3 comprises 12 residues. CDR3 residues: CASGAGAGELFF. CDR3 nucleotide sequence: TGTGCCTCCGGAGCGGGAGCCGGGGAGCTGTTTTTT.

The chain joins TRBV5-1 to TRBJ1-3; 9 positions match TRBD1. The CDR3 spans 14 residues. Germline V gives CDR1 SGHRS, CDR2 YFSETQ. The V and J ends lost 4 bases and 8 bases, in that order; junction bases with no gene match: 7. The chain's CDR3 is CASSPGQGQYTIYF. DNA of the CDR3: TGCGCCAGCAGCCCCGGACAGGGGCAGTACACCATATATTTT. Supplemented by reference TRBV5-1 and TRBJ1-3, the full variable domain reads KAGVTQTPRYLIKTRGQQVTLSCSPISGHRSVSWYQQTPGQGLQFLFEYFSETQRNKGNFPGRFSGRQFSNSRSEMNVSTLELGDSALYLCASSPGQGQYTIYFGEGSWLTVV.

In DNA, the CDR3 is TGTGCCAGCAGCTTTAACCGGGAAGCTTTCTTT. This encodes CASSFNREAFF. The chain uses TRBV5-6 and TRBJ1-1; D is unresolved. There are 11 residues in the CDR3. Deletions cut 2 bases from V and 8 bases from J, with 7 bases between. CDR1 is SGHDT and CDR2 is YYEEEE in the germline V gene.

The rearrangement uses TRBV7-8 and TRBJ1-1; no clear D. The germline gives CDR1 SGHVS, CDR2 FQNEAQ. The CDR3 is 12 amino acids. V lost 2 bases and J lost 7, with 8 bases in between. The chain's CDR3 is CASSLMAGEAFF. CDR3 bases: TGTGCCAGCAGCTTAATGGCAGGTGAAGCTTTCTTT.

The J gene is TRBJ2-2, the V gene TRBV29-1; TRBD1 might be the D (6 bases). The ends were cut back, 7 bases at V and 1 base at J, with 10 bases in the middle. CDR1 SQVTM and CDR2 ANQGSEA come from the germline V gene. There are 13 residues in the CDR3. The CDR3 DNA reads as TGCAGCGCGATACAGGGGAACACCGGGGAGCTGTTTTTT. Residues: CSAIQGNTGELFF.

The chain combines TRBV6-1 with TRBJ2-1, with D perhaps matching TRBD2 (5 bases). The CDR3 loop spans 16 amino acids. Germline V gene sequence: CDR1 MNHNS, CDR2 SASEGT. V gave up 2 bases and J gave up 0 bases, with 11 bases separating them. The CDR3: CASSEFGGSSYNEQFF. The DNA of the CDR3 is TGTGCCAGCAGTGAATTCGGAGGAAGCTCCTACAATGAGCAGTTCTTC.

The chain couples TRBV7-3 to TRBJ2-1; no firm D call. Looked up from germline, CDR1 is SGHTA and CDR2 is FQGTGA. The CDR3 consists of 13 residues. With 2 bases removed from V and 5 bases from J, the gap between germline ends came to 7 bases. For the CDR3, the DNA is TGTGCCAGCAGCTTAGGCACCAACAATGAGCAGTTCTTC. Translation: CASSLGTNNEQFF.

This clone was detected only once. Here the CDR3 reads CARSRGTYNSPLHF. DNA for the CDR3: TGCGCCAGGTCTCGGGGGACCTATAATTCACCCCTCCACTTT. The chain has TRBV23-1 and TRBJ1-6; tentative D call: TRBD1 (5 bases). TRBV23-1 is an ORF; its function is uncertain. This CDR3 spans 14 amino acids. V was cut by 9 bases and J by 2 bases, with 11 bases left in between.

This chain connects TRBV4-2 to TRBJ2-7; 7 nucleotides match TRBD2. The CDR3 sequence is 15 residues long. J gave up 3 bases and V 0 bases, and 5 bases lay outside the gene matches. Germline V CDR1 and CDR2: LGHNA, YNFKEQ. The CDR3 loop is CASSQEFTSVYEQYF. CDR3 in DNA: TGTGCCAGCAGCCAAGAATTTACTAGCGTCTACGAGCAGTACTTC.

The chain uses TRBV7-8 and TRBJ2-3; D unclear. The V and J ends lost 3 bases and 2 bases respectively, with 12 bases between them. The length of the CDR3 is 15 residues. Germline V lookup: CDR1 SGHVS, CDR2 FQNEAQ. CDR3 sequence: CASSLAALYTDTQYF. The CDR3 DNA sequence: TGTGCCAGCAGCTTGGCGGCACTTTACACAGATACGCAGTATTTT.

This chain links TRBV2 with TRBJ1-5, with D unresolved. Per germline, CDR1 SNHLY and CDR2 FYNNEI. Trimming took 2 bases from V and 6 from J, leaving 14 bases between them. This CDR3 has 15 residues. CDR3: CASSEQRRSGQPQHF. CDR3 bases: TGTGCCAGCAGTGAACAGCGACGGTCCGGTCAGCCCCAGCATTTT.

This chain's CDR3 is CASSPGTGMNTGELFF. The CDR3 coding sequence is TGTGCCAGCTCCCCAGGGACAGGAATGAACACCGGGGAGCTGTTTTTT. This chain uses TRBV18 with TRBJ2-2, with 8 bases lining up with TRBD1. The CDR3 runs to 16 residues. Looked up from germline, CDR1 is KGHSH and CDR2 is LQKENI. The V segment lost 6 bases and the J segment 1 base; nucleotides outside the gene matches: 7.

The CDR3 region has the DNA TGTGCCAGCAGCTTAGGGTTAACGGCAGGGCAGTACTTC. It encodes CASSLGLTAGQYF. The chain employs TRBV7-2 and TRBJ2-7, with D hard to call. Germline CDR1 SGHTA, CDR2 FQGNSA. The CDR3 totals 13 residues. V was clipped by 1 base and J by 9 bases, with 13 bases between them. Full variable domain (outside the CDR3, taken from reference TRBV7-2 and TRBJ2-7): GAGVSQSPSNKVTEKGKDVELRCDPISGHTALYWYRQSLGQGLEFLIYFQGNSAPDKSGLPSDRFSAERTGGSVSTLTIQRTQQEDSAVYLCASSLGLTAGQYFGPGTRLTVT.

The chain uses TRBV5-1 and TRBJ1-1, with a weak D call TRBD1 (6 bases). The CDR3 has 15 residues. The V gene's germline CDR1 is SGHRS and CDR2 YFSETQ. The V gene lost 0 bases and the J gene lost 0 bases, with 9 bases spanning the gap. DNA of the CDR3: TGCGCCAGCAGCTTGGCGACAGGCATGAACACTGAAGCTTTCTTT. Residues: CASSLATGMNTEAFF.

In its sample, this clone was seen a few times. The chain combines TRBV7-3 with TRBJ1-1, with unresolved D. The CDR3 covers 13 residues. Germline V gene sequence: CDR1 SGHTA, CDR2 FQGTGA. Deletions cut 0 bases from V and 1 base from J, with 3 bases between. CDR3: CASSLTGNTEAFF. The CDR3 coding sequence is TGTGCCAGCAGCTTAACCGGGAACACTGAAGCTTTCTTT. Full variable domain (rest looked up from reference TRBV7-3 and TRBJ1-1): GAGVSQTPSNKVTEKGKYVELRCDPISGHTALYWYRQSLGQGPEFLIYFQGTGAADDSGLPNDRFFAVRPEGSVSTLKIQRTERGDSAVYLCASSLTGNTEAFFGQGTRLTVV.

The chain carries TRBV6-1 and TRBJ1-1; the D is unclear. The germline V gene has CDR1 MNHNS and CDR2 SASEGT. V lost 6 bases and J lost 4, with 3 bases in between. This CDR3 has 10 amino acids. In DNA, the CDR3 is TGTGCCAGCAGGCGCACTGAAGCTTTCTTT. Residues: CASRRTEAFF.

The J gene is TRBJ2-3, the V gene TRBV19, with TRBD1 matching over 8 bases. CDR1 and CDR2 (germline): LNHDA, SQIVND (reference sequence). This CDR3 comprises 16 residues. The V and J ends lost 4 bases and 4 bases, in that order; junction bases with no gene match: 10. For the CDR3, the DNA is TGTGCCAGTAGTACGCCAGGGGGCGAAAAGCCAGATACGCAGTATTTT. Translation: CASSTPGGEKPDTQYF.

The V gene is TRBV4-1, the J gene TRBJ2-1; TRBD2 matches at 13 bases. CDR1 and CDR2 from the germline V gene are MGHRA and YSYEKL. This CDR3 comprises 18 residues. V trimming: 2 bases; J trimming: 7 bases; junction bases outside the gene matches: 11. The CDR3 region is CASSQTTLAGGPWNEQFF. The CDR3 DNA reads as TGCGCCAGCAGCCAAACCACACTAGCGGGAGGGCCTTGGAATGAGCAGTTCTTC.

The chain links TRBV2 to TRBJ2-5, with a weak D call TRBD2 (6 bases). The V gene's germline CDR1 is SNHLY and CDR2 FYNNEI. The CDR3 is 17 residues long. V was shortened by 0 bases and J by 4 bases, with 18 bases between the two germline ends. The CDR3 is CASSEALGIAGGETQYF. DNA for the CDR3: TGTGCCAGCAGTGAAGCGCTTGGTATAGCCGGGGGAGAGACCCAGTACTTC.

The V and J genes are TRBV6-4 and TRBJ2-7; 7 bases fit TRBD1. CDR3 length: 15 residues. CDR1 and CDR2 (germline): MRHNA, SNTAGT. V was pared by 2 bases and J by 2 bases, with 6 bases of the junction left unmatched. CDR3 in DNA: TGTGCCAGCAGTGACACCACAGGGACAGCCTACGAGCAGTACTTC. This codes for CASSDTTGTAYEQYF.

The gene calls are TRBV7-2 and TRBJ1-2; D not resolved. CDR3 length: 13 amino acids. Trimming took 2 bases from V and 1 from J, leaving 5 bases between them. Per germline, CDR1 SGHTA and CDR2 FQGNSA. The CDR3 DNA reads TGTGCCAGCAGCTTACAGGTTAACTATGGCTACACCTTC. Residues: CASSLQVNYGYTF. The full variable domain, its missing parts supplied by reference TRBV7-2 and TRBJ1-2, is GAGVSQSPSNKVTEKGKDVELRCDPISGHTALYWYRQSLGQGLEFLIYFQGNSAPDKSGLPSDRFSAERTGGSVSTLTIQRTQQEDSAVYLCASSLQVNYGYTFGSGTRLTVV.

V usage is TRBV6-6 and J usage is TRBJ2-7; TRBD1 agrees at 10 bases. Trimming removed 10 bases from V and 0 bases from J; junction bases left unmatched: 9. The length of the CDR3 is 15 residues. Germline V CDR1 and CDR2: MNHNY, SVGAGI (reference sequence). The CDR3 loop is CATRGGDRGSYEQYF. In nucleotides, the CDR3 is TGTGCCACCCGAGGTGGGGACAGGGGCTCCTACGAGCAGTACTTC.